This T cell receptor (beta chain) was identified during a study of blood T cell repertoires in COVID-19. Assay used: immunoSEQ multiplex PCR; TCRdb lists only in-frame clones, some missing. This repertoire shows 140,000 to 150,000 clones, approximately 90% found once; its top ten account for roughly 2.9%. The CDR3 has 16 residues. V lost 2 bases to trimming and J lost 8 bases, with 24 bases between them. Germline CDR1 GTSNPN, CDR2 SVGIG (reference sequence). This sequence was found in a man between 60 and 75 years old with active or convalescent COVID-19. Sequencing was performed on peripheral blood. This sequence joins TRBV30 and TRBJ1-2; TRBD1 might be the D (5 bases). CDR3 nucleotide sequence: TGTGCCTGGAGTCCGACCCCGGAGGGGTCGTTGGGGGGCTACACCTTC. This translates into CAWSPTPEGSLGGYTF.